One sample yielded the 16 T cell receptor beta chains listed below, sequenced in a study of breast tumors, draining lymph nodes, adjacent tissues. TCRdb itself ran the multiplex PCR reads through MiXCR, one entry per CDR3 protein. The repertoire holds around 290,000 distinct CDR3 sequences, with about 30% as singletons. Breast cancer patients provided tissue from their axillary draining lymph nodes. Sequencing was done on a sample of axillary lymph node tissue. These TCRs come from a female donor with breast cancer. Some clones in this sample may be carry-over from other donors' samples.

This chain joins TRBV15 and TRBJ1-4; weak D call: TRBD1 (5 bases). The CDR3 extends over 11 amino acids. The germline CDR1 and CDR2 sequences are LNHNV and YYDKDF (reference sequence). Trimming shortened V by 9 bases and J by 5 bases, and 7 bases separated the two germline ends. The CDR3 spells CATKGNEKLFF. The CDR3 bases are TGTGCCACAAAGGGGAATGAAAAACTGTTTTTT.

This clonotype showed up many times. V and J are TRBV29-1 and TRBJ2-7, with TRBD2 identical over 14 bases. CDR1 is SQVTM and CDR2 is ANQGSEA in the germline V gene. V was pared by 5 bases and J by 0 bases, with 6 bases of the junction left unmatched. CDR3 length: 16 amino acids. CDR3 nucleotides: TGCAGCGTTCTGACTAGCGGGAGGGGATTCTCCTACGAGCAGTACTTC. It is translated as CSVLTSGRGFSYEQYF.

The J gene is TRBJ1-2, the V gene TRBV3-1; no clear D. The CDR3 totals 14 residues. V was pared by 4 bases and J by 6 bases, with 15 bases between. CDR1 and CDR2 from the germline V gene are LGHDT and YNNKEL (reference sequence). CDR3 nucleotide sequence: TGTGCCAGCAGCCCGACGGAGGTGGTCCATGGCTACACCTTC. Residues: CASSPTEVVHGYTF.

This clonotype was counted at least ten times. This chain links TRBV5-1 with TRBJ2-5; D possibly corresponds to TRBD1 (6 bases). The CDR3 contains 14 residues. CDR1 is SGHRS and CDR2 is YFSETQ in the germline V gene. Trimming left V 5 bases short and J 0 bases short, with 11 bases between. The CDR3 loop reads CASSSGADQETQYF. In DNA form, the CDR3 reads TGCGCCAGCAGTTCAGGGGCCGACCAAGAGACCCAGTACTTC.

This clonotype was picked up many times. This chain links TRBV5-5 with TRBJ2-5; D is unclear. V was cut by 0 bases and J by 3 bases, with 6 bases left in between. CDR1 is SGHKS and CDR2 is YYEKEE in the germline V gene (reference sequence). This CDR3 is 13 amino acids long. The CDR3: CASSLATKETQYF. The CDR3 nucleotides are TGTGCCAGCAGCTTGGCGACCAAAGAGACCCAGTACTTC.

This clonotype was seen repeatedly, ten times or more. The V gene is TRBV5-5, the J gene TRBJ1-5; D is undetermined. The germline V gene encodes CDR1 SGHKS and CDR2 YYEKEE (reference sequence). The CDR3 has 15 residues. The ends were cut back, 0 bases at V and 9 bases at J, with 16 bases in the middle. The CDR3 here is CASSLVGGDQRPQHF. The DNA for the CDR3 is TGTGCCAGCAGCTTGGTGGGTGGGGATCAACGGCCCCAGCATTTT.

This clonotype was detected ten times or more. The chain combines TRBV10-2 with TRBJ1-2; tentative D call: TRBD1 (5 bases). The germline CDR1 and CDR2 sequences are WSHSY and SAAADI. V dropped 5 bases and J dropped 3 bases, with 25 bases sitting between them. This CDR3 region has 18 residues. CDR3 sequence reads: CASSNGRDRDRGDYGYTF. CDR3 coding DNA: TGCGCCAGCAGTAATGGACGCGACCGGGACCGAGGTGACTATGGCTACACCTTC.

This clonotype was found many times. This chain connects TRBV6-2 or TRBV6-3 to TRBJ2-3; TRBD1 matches 9 bases. The length of the CDR3 is 15 residues. Germline CDR1 is MNHEY and CDR2 is SVGEGT. V gave up 4 bases and J gave up 2 bases; unmatched junction bases: 4. The DNA for the CDR3 is TGTGCCAGCAGTTGGTGGGACAGGGTCACAGATACGCAGTATTTT. This codes for CASSWWDRVTDTQYF.

The chain uses TRBV20-1 and TRBJ2-5; D call uncertain. V gave up 0 bases and J gave up 7 bases, with 15 bases separating them. Germline-derived CDR1 and CDR2 are DFQATT and SNEGSKA (reference sequence). There are 14 residues in the CDR3. CDR3 nucleotide sequence: TGCAGTGCTAGAGATTTTAGAACAGAAGCGACCCAGTACTTC. As protein: CSARDFRTEATQYF.

Many counts were recorded for this clonotype. CDR3 bases: TGTGCCAGCAGCCAGAACGGCGGGAGGAATTCGGATACGCAGTATTTT. It encodes CASSQNGGRNSDTQYF. The chain combines TRBV7-3 with TRBJ2-3; 8 bases agree with TRBD2. The CDR3 totals 16 residues. Losses at the gene ends were 5 bases for V and 6 bases for J; bases not matched to a gene: 13. CDR1 SGHTA and CDR2 FQGTGA come from the germline V gene. Supplemented by reference TRBV7-3 and TRBJ2-3, the full variable domain reads GAGVSQTPSNKVTEKGKYVELRCDPISGHTALYWYRQSLGQGPEFLIYFQGTGAADDSGLPNDRFFAVRPEGSVSTLKIQRTERGDSAVYLCASSQNGGRNSDTQYFGPGTRLTVL.

This clonotype came up many times. The genes are TRBV6-5 and TRBJ2-2; TRBD2 aligns across 16 bases. Germline values: CDR1 MNHEY, CDR2 SVGAGI. V was pared by 5 bases and J by 8 bases, with 8 bases of the junction left unmatched. CDR3 size: 17 residues. CDR3 loop: CASSQGLAGGPVGELFF. CDR3 nucleotide sequence: TGTGCCAGCAGTCAGGGACTAGCGGGAGGGCCAGTTGGGGAGCTGTTTTTT.

This sequence joins TRBV10-2 and TRBJ1-4; D is unclear. CDR3 length: 11 residues. Germline assignment: CDR1 WSHSY and CDR2 SAAADI. With 6 bases removed from V and 8 bases from J, the gap between germline ends came to 7 bases. In nucleotides, the CDR3 is TGCGCCAGCAGAGGATTCGAAAAACTGTTTTTT. Translating it yields CASRGFEKLFF.

A remark on this clonotype: A much larger clone is a single base away; this may be a read error. This sequence joins TRBV20-1 and TRBJ2-7, with 8 bases fitting TRBD2. CDR1 and CDR2 (germline): DFQATT, SNEGSKA (reference sequence). This CDR3 is built from 14 residues. Trimming at V came to 6 bases and at J to 4 bases, leaving 11 bases not matched to a gene. This CDR3 reads CSARTSGSQYEQYF. The DNA for the CDR3 is TGCAGTGCCCGAACCAGCGGGAGTCAGTACGAGCAGTACTTC.

There are many counts of this clonotype. This chain links TRBV11-2 with TRBJ2-7, with D unclear. V was trimmed by 4 bases and J by 3 bases, leaving 7 bases between them. Germline CDR1 is SGHAT and CDR2 is FQNNGV. The CDR3 spans 12 residues. The CDR3 loop reads CASSSLYYEQYF. The CDR3 DNA sequence: TGTGCCAGCAGCTCCCTATACTACGAGCAGTACTTC. Complete variable domain (other parts from reference TRBV11-2 and TRBJ2-7): EAGVAQSPRYKIIEKRQSVAFWCNPISGHATLYWYQQILGQGPKLLIQFQNNGVVDDSQLPKDRFSAERLKGVDSTLKIQPAKLEDSAVYLCASSSLYYEQYFGPGTRLTVT.

By proportion, this clonotype is medium-sized. This rearrangement joins TRBV15 to TRBJ2-5; D gene uncertain. The CDR3 sequence is 14 residues long. CDR1 and CDR2 from the germline V gene are LNHNV and YYDKDF (reference sequence). Trimming cost V 5 bases and J 6 bases, with 16 bases left between them. The CDR3 spells CATSPPQSRQTQYF. Here the CDR3 DNA reads TGTGCCACCAGCCCACCCCAGTCCCGTCAGACCCAGTACTTC.

This clonotype was counted at least ten times. The rearrangement uses TRBV20-1 and TRBJ2-7; no reliable D call. The V end was cut by 3 bases, the J end by 3 bases, with 9 bases between. The CDR3 has 12 amino acids. The V gene's germline CDR1 is DFQATT and CDR2 SNEGSKA (reference sequence). The CDR3: CSARGRHYEQYF. Written as DNA, the CDR3 is TGCAGTGCTAGGGGCCGCCACTACGAGCAGTACTTC.